Included here is one T cell receptor beta chain sequence, with context. The antigen remains undetermined. This entry comes from a study of beta chain features in type 1 diabetes. Background on the study: All samples yielded roughly 100,000,000 examined sorted cells.

Staining for CD45RO/CCR7/CD25/CD127/CD95/CD27 allowed sorting of CD4+ naive, central memory, regulatory and stem cell-like memory cells. Purity above 95% was achieved in all sorted populations. Investigators reverse transcribed all isolated RNA, so they sequenced expressed TCRB transcripts. The data were produced by immunoSEQ multiplex PCR, yet TCRdb's version contains in-frame clones alone and is incomplete. The sample yields around 360,000 clones, roughly an eighth seen once. General observations from the study: Researchers report that Type 1 diabetes patients had moderately but significantly shorter TCRB CDR3s across all four CD4+ subsets.

Looked up from germline, CDR1 is LNHDA and CDR2 is SQIVND (reference sequence). The ends were cut back, 7 bases at V and 8 bases at J, with 16 bases in the middle. CDR3 length: 13 amino acids. This chain links TRBV19 with TRBJ2-3; TRBD2 might be the D (6 bases). Sequenced material: naive CD4+ T cells from blood. The receptor was derived from a woman under 30 with type 1 diabetes. CDR3 sequence reads: CASTPSGSFTQYF. The CDR3, as DNA: TGTGCCAGTACCCCCAGCGGGTCTTTTACGCAGTATTTT.